A selection of T cell receptor beta chains follows, all from one sample in a study of blood T cell repertoires in COVID-19. Sequencing was performed with immunoSEQ multiplex PCR; in TCRdb, only in-frame clones are kept and a portion is missing. The repertoire holds 150,000 to 200,000 clones, around two thirds seen once, with 2.5% to 3.5% in the top ten. The sequencing sample was made of peripheral blood. The receptors here all came from an elderly woman with acute or convalescent COVID-19. Each CDR3 is given with its conserved first and last residue. D genes are given only for firm matches. Clone size is not always given. Where it is, it says once, few, many or a class for expanded clones.

J	D	size	V	DNA	CDR3
TRBJ2-2	TRBD2	once	TRBV4-3	TGCGCCAGCAGCCAATGGAGCGGGAGGAACACCGGGGAGCTGTTTTTT	CASSQWSGRNTGELFF
TRBJ2-7	-	-	TRBV30	TGTGCCTGGAGCCCGTCGGGTTTGGAGCAGTACTTC	CAWSPSGLEQYF
TRBJ1-1	TRBD1	-	TRBV5-1	TGCGCCAGCAGCCCGGGACAGATGAACACTGAAGCTTTCTTT	CASSPGQMNTEAFF
TRBJ2-5	-	-	TRBV6-2/TRBV6-3	TGTGCCAGCAGTTACTCGAGGACTATCGTCCAAGAGACCCAGTACTTC	CASSYSRTIVQETQYF
TRBJ1-1	-	-	TRBV5-6	TGTGCCAGCAGCTTGGCAGGGCCTTCTGAAGCTTTCTTT	CASSLAGPSEAFF
TRBJ2-7	-	few	TRBV18	TGTGCCAGCTCAACGGGTAGTCGTTACGAGCAGTACTTC	CASSTGSRYEQYF
TRBJ2-3	-	-	TRBV5-1	TGCGCCAGCAGCTTACTATACCACACAGATACGCAGTATTTT	CASSLLYHTDTQYF
TRBJ2-1	-	-	TRBV10-1	TGCGCCAGCAATGAGGGGGGGTCCTACAATGAGCAGTTCTTC	CASNEGGSYNEQFF
TRBJ2-6	-	-	TRBV6-1	TGTGCCAGCAGTGAGCGATTCTCTGGGGCCAACGTCCTGACTTTC	CASSERFSGANVLTF
TRBJ2-5	TRBD1	-	TRBV28	TGTGCCAGCAGTGTCGGACAGGGGGCCAGGGAGACCCAGTACTTC	CASSVGQGARETQYF
TRBJ2-7	-	-	TRBV6-2/TRBV6-3	TGTGCCAGCACCCCCAGGACTCCAACGGGTGAGCAGTACTTC	CASTPRTPTGEQYF
TRBJ1-2	-	-	TRBV5-5	TGTGCCAGCAGCTTAACGGTTTCCCGCCGAGGCTACACCTTC	CASSLTVSRRGYTF
TRBJ2-7	-	few	TRBV30	TGTGCCTGGACCGCAGACAGTTTAAGCTACGAGCAGTACTTC	CAWTADSLSYEQYF
TRBJ2-1	TRBD2	-	TRBV5-5	TGTGCCAGCAGCTTGGTGATTAGCGGGAGAAGCTCCTACAATGAGCAGTTCTTC	CASSLVISGRSSYNEQFF
TRBJ2-3	TRBD1	-	TRBV6-5	TGTGCCAGCAGTTACAGACAGGGGGCGAGCACAGATACGCAGTATTTT	CASSYRQGASTDTQYF
TRBJ1-6	-	once	TRBV7-2	TGTGCCAGCAGCCCACCCGGAGGAGGACTAAATTCACCCCTCCACTTT	CASSPPGGGLNSPLHF
TRBJ1-4	-	-	TRBV27	TGTGCCAGCAGTTTATCGACAGAAAATGAAAAACTGTTTTTT	CASSLSTENEKLFF
TRBJ2-5	TRBD2	-	TRBV7-8	TGTGCCAGCAGCTGGACTAGCGGGAGTGGGGAGACCCAGTACTTC	CASSWTSGSGETQYF
TRBJ1-6	TRBD1	-	TRBV7-6	TGTGCCAGCAGCAAAGGACAGGGCGGGAATTCACCCCTCCACTTT	CASSKGQGGNSPLHF
TRBJ1-1	-	-	TRBV11-1	TGTGCCACCGGAGGCACCCAATACACTGAAGCTTTCTTT	CATGGTQYTEAFF
TRBJ2-1	TRBD2	-	TRBV27	TGTGCCAGCAGTACCCGGACTAGCGGGAACAATGAGCAGTTCTTC	CASSTRTSGNNEQFF